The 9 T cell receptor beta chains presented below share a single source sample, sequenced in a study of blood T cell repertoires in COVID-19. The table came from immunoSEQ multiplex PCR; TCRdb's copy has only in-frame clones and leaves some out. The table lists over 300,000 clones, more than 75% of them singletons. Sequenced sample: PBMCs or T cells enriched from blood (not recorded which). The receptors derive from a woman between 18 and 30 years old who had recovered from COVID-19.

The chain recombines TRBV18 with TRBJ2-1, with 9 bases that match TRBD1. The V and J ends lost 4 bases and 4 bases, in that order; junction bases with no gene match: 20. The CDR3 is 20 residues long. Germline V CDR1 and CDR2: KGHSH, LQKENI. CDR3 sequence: CASSRFRLFVRDRVYNEQFF. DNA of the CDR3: TGTGCCAGCTCACGATTCCGGCTGTTTGTCCGGGACAGGGTTTACAATGAGCAGTTCTTC.

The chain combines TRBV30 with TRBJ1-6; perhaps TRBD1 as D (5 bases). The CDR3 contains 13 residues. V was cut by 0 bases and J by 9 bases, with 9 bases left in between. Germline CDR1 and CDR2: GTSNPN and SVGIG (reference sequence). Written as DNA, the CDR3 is TGTGCCTGGAGTGTACAGGAGGGTTCACCCCTCCACTTT. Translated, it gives CAWSVQEGSPLHF.

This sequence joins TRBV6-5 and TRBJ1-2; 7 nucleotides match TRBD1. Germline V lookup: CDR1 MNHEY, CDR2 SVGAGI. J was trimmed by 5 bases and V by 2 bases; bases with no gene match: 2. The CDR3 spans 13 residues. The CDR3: CASSYTGAYGYTF. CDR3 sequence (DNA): TGTGCCAGCAGTTACACAGGGGCGTATGGCTACACCTTC.

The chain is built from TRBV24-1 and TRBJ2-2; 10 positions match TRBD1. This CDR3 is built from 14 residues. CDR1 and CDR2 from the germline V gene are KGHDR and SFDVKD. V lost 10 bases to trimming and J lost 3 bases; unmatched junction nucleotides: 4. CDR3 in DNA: TGTGCCACGCGGACAGGGGGAGACACCGGGGAGCTGTTTTTT. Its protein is CATRTGGDTGELFF.

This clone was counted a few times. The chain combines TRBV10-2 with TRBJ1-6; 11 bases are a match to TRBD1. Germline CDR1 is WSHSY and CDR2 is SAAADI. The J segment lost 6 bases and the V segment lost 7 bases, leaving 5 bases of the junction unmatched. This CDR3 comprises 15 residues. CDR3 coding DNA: TGCGCCAGCACCTCCGGGACAGGGGGTAATTCACCCCTCCACTTT. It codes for CASTSGTGGNSPLHF.

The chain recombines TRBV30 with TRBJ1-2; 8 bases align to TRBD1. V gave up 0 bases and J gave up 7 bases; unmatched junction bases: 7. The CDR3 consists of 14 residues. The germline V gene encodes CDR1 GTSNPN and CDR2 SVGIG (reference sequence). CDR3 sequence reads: CAWSVPTGVGGYTF. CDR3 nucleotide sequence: TGTGCCTGGAGTGTACCGACAGGGGTAGGTGGCTACACCTTC. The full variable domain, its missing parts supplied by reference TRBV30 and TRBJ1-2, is SQTIHQWPATLVQPVGSPLSLECTVEGTSNPNLYWYRQAAGRGLQLLFYSVGIGQISSEVPQNLSASRPQDRQFILSSKKLLLSDSGFYLCAWSVPTGVGGYTFGSGTRLTVV.

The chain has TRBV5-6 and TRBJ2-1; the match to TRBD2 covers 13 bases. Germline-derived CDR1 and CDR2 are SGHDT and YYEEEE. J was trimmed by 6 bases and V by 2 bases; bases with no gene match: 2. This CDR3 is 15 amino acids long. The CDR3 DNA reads TGTGCCAGCAGCTTCGGGACTAGCGGGGCCAATGAGCAGTTCTTC. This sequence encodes CASSFGTSGANEQFF.

The CDR3 DNA follows: TGTGCCACCAGCAGAGATCGGACCGGGACAGGGAATGAAAAACTGTTTTTT. Its translation is CATSRDRTGTGNEKLFF. This chain links TRBV15 with TRBJ1-4; 9 bases fit TRBD1. Per the germline V gene, CDR1 is LNHNV and CDR2 is YYDKDF (reference sequence). V shed 0 bases and J 5 bases; nucleotides not matched to a gene: 7. There are 17 residues in the CDR3.

This CDR3 reads CASRISGGPYEQYF. Written as DNA, the CDR3 is TGTGCCAGCAGAATATCAGGGGGCCCCTACGAGCAGTACTTC. V usage is TRBV2 and J usage is TRBJ2-7; TRBD1 agrees at 8 bases. The ends lost 6 bases at V and 2 bases at J; junction bases unmatched: 6. The CDR3 contains 14 residues. Germline lookup yields CDR1 SNHLY and CDR2 FYNNEI.